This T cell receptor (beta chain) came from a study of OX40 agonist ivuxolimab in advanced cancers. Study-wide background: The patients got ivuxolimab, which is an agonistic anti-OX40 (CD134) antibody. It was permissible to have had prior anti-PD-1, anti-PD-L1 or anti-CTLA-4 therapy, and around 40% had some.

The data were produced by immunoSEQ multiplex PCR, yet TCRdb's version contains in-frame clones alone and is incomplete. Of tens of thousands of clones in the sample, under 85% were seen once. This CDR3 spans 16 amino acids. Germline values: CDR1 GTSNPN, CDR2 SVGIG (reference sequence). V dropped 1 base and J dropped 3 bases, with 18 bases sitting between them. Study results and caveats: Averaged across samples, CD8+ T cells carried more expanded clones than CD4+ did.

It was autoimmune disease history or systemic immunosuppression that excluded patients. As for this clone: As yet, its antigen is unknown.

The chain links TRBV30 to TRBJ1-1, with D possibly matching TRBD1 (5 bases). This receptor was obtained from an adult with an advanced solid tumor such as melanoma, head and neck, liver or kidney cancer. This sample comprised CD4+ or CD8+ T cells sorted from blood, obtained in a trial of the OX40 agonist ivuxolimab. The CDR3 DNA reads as TGTGCCTGGAGTGCTCAATCCGGGACGGTGGACACTGAAGCTTTCTTT. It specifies CAWSAQSGTVDTEAFF.